These 17 T cell receptor beta chains came from one sample sequenced in a study of T cell changes during pregnancy in multiple sclerosis. Clones were sequenced by immunoSEQ multiplex PCR, and TCRdb holds only the in-frame ones, with some missing. The data show tens of thousands of clones, roughly nine tenths seen once. Sample: CD4+ T cells from peripheral blood mononuclear cells, taken before pregnancy. These receptors originate from a female donor with multiple sclerosis, enrolled in a pregnancy study.

The chain combines TRBV5-1 with TRBJ2-3; 11 nucleotides match TRBD2. CDR1 is SGHRS, CDR2 YFSETQ, per germline. J was trimmed by 5 bases and V by 1 base; bases with no gene match: 6. This CDR3 spans 16 amino acids. In nucleotides, the CDR3 is TGCGCCAGCAGCTTGTCACTAGCGGGAGCTGGAGATACGCAGTATTTT. Amino acids: CASSLSLAGAGDTQYF.

This chain connects TRBV29-1 to TRBJ2-7; 8 positions agree with TRBD1. Unmatched junction bases numbered 3, after V lost 8 bases and J lost 3 bases. The germline V gene has CDR1 SQVTM and CDR2 ANQGSEA. This CDR3 is built from 11 residues. The CDR3 loop reads CSTGQGYEQYF. The DNA of the CDR3 is TGCAGCACCGGACAGGGCTACGAGCAGTACTTC.

The J gene is TRBJ2-7, the V gene TRBV11-3; 7 nucleotides line up with TRBD1. With 5 bases clipped from V and 3 bases from J, the junction kept 10 bases outside the gene matches. CDR1 is SGHNT, CDR2 YENEEA, per germline. The CDR3 length is 15 residues. DNA for the CDR3: TGTGCCAGCAGCCGTACAGGGGTTGGCCACTACGAGCAGTACTTC. Amino acid sequence: CASSRTGVGHYEQYF.

The chain is built from TRBV19 and TRBJ1-5; 8 bases line up with TRBD1. CDR3 length: 18 residues. The germline CDR1 and CDR2 sequences are LNHDA and SQIVND (reference sequence). V lost 1 base and J lost 5; bases outside the gene matches: 13. DNA of the CDR3: TGTGCCAGTAGTATAGTCACGCCCGCGACAGGGGTTTATCAGCCCCAGCATTTT. It is translated as CASSIVTPATGVYQPQHF.

The chain couples TRBV14 to TRBJ2-7; D may be TRBD1 (5 bases). V lost 3 bases and J lost 7, with 19 bases in between. Germline loops: CDR1 SGHDN, CDR2 FVKESK. The CDR3 is 15 residues long. This chain's CDR3 is CASSQITGQGWEQYF. CDR3 nucleotide sequence: TGTGCCAGCAGCCAGATTACCGGGCAGGGTTGGGAGCAGTACTTC.

The chain uses TRBV18 and TRBJ1-2, with D uncertain. V was trimmed by 3 bases and J by 4 bases, leaving 15 bases between them. In germline, CDR1 is KGHSH, CDR2 LQKENI. The CDR3 sequence is 15 residues long. The CDR3 loop is CASSPYAGEGYGYTF. Written as DNA, the CDR3 is TGTGCCAGCTCACCCTATGCAGGCGAGGGCTATGGCTACACCTTC.

To note about this clone: The same CDR3 can be traced to other DNA sequences in this sample. The gene calls are TRBV5-1 and TRBJ2-1, with D perhaps TRBD2 (6 bases). The V gene lost 0 bases and the J gene lost 4 bases, with 8 bases spanning the gap. Germline V gene sequence: CDR1 SGHRS, CDR2 YFSETQ. The CDR3 runs 14 residues. CDR3 bases: TGCGCCAGCAGCTTGGGGGGGGAGTACAATGAGCAGTTCTTC. It yields the protein CASSLGGEYNEQFF.

The rearrangement joins TRBV27 to TRBJ1-1; 7 bases agree with TRBD1. Germline-derived CDR1 and CDR2 are MNHEY and SMNVEV (reference sequence). The J segment lost 4 bases and the V segment lost 6 bases, leaving 8 bases of the junction unmatched. The CDR3 spans 14 residues. This chain's CDR3 is CASRSGGTITEAFF. CDR3 bases: TGTGCCAGCAGGTCAGGGGGTACGATCACTGAAGCTTTCTTT.

The chain is built from TRBV7-3 and TRBJ2-7; D is unclear. V was shortened by 3 bases and J by 2 bases, with 8 bases between the two germline ends. Germline CDR1 is SGHTA and CDR2 is FQGTGA. The CDR3 contains 13 residues. CDR3 sequence reads: CASSLADTYEQYF. The CDR3 region has the DNA TGTGCCAGCAGCTTGGCAGATACCTACGAGCAGTACTTC. The whole variable domain, filled in from reference TRBV7-3 and TRBJ2-7, reads GAGVSQTPSNKVTEKGKYVELRCDPISGHTALYWYRQSLGQGPEFLIYFQGTGAADDSGLPNDRFFAVRPEGSVSTLKIQRTERGDSAVYLCASSLADTYEQYFGPGTRLTVT.

In this sample, this clone turned up once. The V call is TRBV18, the J call TRBJ1-2; TRBD1 might be the D (5 bases). The V gene's germline CDR1 is KGHSH and CDR2 LQKENI. The V and J ends lost 6 bases and 4 bases respectively, with 12 bases between them. The CDR3 is made up of 13 amino acids. CDR3 in DNA: TGTGCCAGCTCCCTGGGGGGAATCTATGGCTACACCTTC. Translation gives CASSLGGIYGYTF.

CDR3 amino acids: CASSQLAGATYEQYF. In nucleotides, the CDR3 is TGTGCCAGCAGTCAACTAGCGGGCGCTACCTACGAGCAGTACTTC. The chain combines TRBV2 with TRBJ2-7, with TRBD2 matching over 9 bases. Germline V lookup: CDR1 SNHLY, CDR2 FYNNEI. The CDR3 totals 15 residues. With 5 bases clipped from V and 2 bases from J, the junction kept 7 bases outside the gene matches.

The chain has TRBV7-9 and TRBJ1-1, with D perhaps TRBD1 (5 bases). This CDR3 is 12 amino acids long. Germline CDR1 SEHNR, CDR2 FQNEAQ (reference sequence). V lost 1 base and J 11 bases, leaving 11 bases between the germline ends. DNA of the CDR3: TGTGCCAGCAGCTTAGGGGAGGGACCGGCTTTCTTT. Its translation is CASSLGEGPAFF.

The V call is TRBV5-1, the J call TRBJ2-2, with D uncertain. Trimming cost V 0 bases and J 5 bases, with 8 bases left between them. This CDR3 is built from 14 residues. Germline V gene data show CDR1 as SGHRS and CDR2 as YFSETQ. The CDR3 bases are TGCGCCAGCAGCTTGGAATCGAGGACCGGGGAGCTGTTTTTT. Translating it yields CASSLESRTGELFF.

The V gene is TRBV19, the J gene TRBJ2-2, with TRBD2 identical over 8 bases. V lost 0 bases and J lost 6; bases outside the gene matches: 3. The germline V gene has CDR1 LNHDA and CDR2 SQIVND (reference sequence). CDR3 length equals 15 residues. CDR3 region: CASSIDGRAAGELFF. The CDR3 DNA reads as TGTGCCAGTAGTATAGACGGGAGGGCCGCCGGGGAGCTGTTTTTT.

V is TRBV2 and J is TRBJ2-4, with TRBD1 matching 8 bases. There are 15 residues in the CDR3. V shed 6 bases, J shed 6 bases, and the junction held 10 bases outside the gene matches. Germline values: CDR1 SNHLY, CDR2 FYNNEI. CDR3 loop: CASSEDRVAGNIQYF. In nucleotides, the CDR3 is TGTGCCAGCAGCGAGGACAGGGTGGCGGGAAACATTCAGTACTTC.

This chain uses TRBV29-1 with TRBJ2-7; D is uncertain. The CDR3 loop spans 12 amino acids. V dropped 5 bases and J dropped 1 base, with 9 bases sitting between them. Germline V lookup: CDR1 SQVTM, CDR2 ANQGSEA. The chain's CDR3 is CSVSHSSYEQYF. The DNA of the CDR3 is TGCAGCGTTTCCCATTCATCCTACGAGCAGTACTTC.

V and J are TRBV7-8 and TRBJ2-1; 10 nucleotides match TRBD2. This CDR3 comprises 15 residues. The ends lost 6 bases at V and 9 bases at J; junction bases unmatched: 11. The V gene's germline CDR1 is SGHVS and CDR2 FQNEAQ. CDR3 sequence (DNA): TGTGCCAGCAGTTGGGGGGCTAGCGGGAGCTCTGAGCAGTTCTTC. Its translation: CASSWGASGSSEQFF.